The sequence of this T cell receptor (beta chain) was determined in a study of T cells after yellow fever vaccination. Regarding the study as a whole: Any FACS-sorted repertoire could hold abundant clonotypes that contaminate it from the bulk population. Peak timing came faster in the weaker secondary response, day 5 versus 15.

5'RACE template switching generated TCR cDNA, adding a universal primer site and UMIs. TCRdb re-analysed the 5' RACE reads in MiXCR, keeping a single row per CDR3 protein. The sample gives 300,000 or so distinct CDR3 sequences, roughly 13% of which show up once; roughly 0.5% is in the top ten. With respect to this clonotype: Antigen: not known.

The V gene lost 7 bases and the J gene lost 13 bases, with 17 bases spanning the gap. The length of the CDR3 is 13 residues. Looked up from germline, CDR1 is MNHNS and CDR2 is SASEGT. This sample comprised CD4+ T cells sorted from PBMCs, obtained 45 days after the yellow fever booster vaccination. The gene calls are TRBV6-1 and TRBJ1-6; weak D call: TRBD1 (5 bases). The receptor was derived from a man in his thirties or forties who received the YFV17D yellow fever vaccine. The DNA of the CDR3 is TGTGCCAGCATGACCCCTGCGGGGGAGCCCCTCCACTTT. It encodes CASMTPAGEPLHF.